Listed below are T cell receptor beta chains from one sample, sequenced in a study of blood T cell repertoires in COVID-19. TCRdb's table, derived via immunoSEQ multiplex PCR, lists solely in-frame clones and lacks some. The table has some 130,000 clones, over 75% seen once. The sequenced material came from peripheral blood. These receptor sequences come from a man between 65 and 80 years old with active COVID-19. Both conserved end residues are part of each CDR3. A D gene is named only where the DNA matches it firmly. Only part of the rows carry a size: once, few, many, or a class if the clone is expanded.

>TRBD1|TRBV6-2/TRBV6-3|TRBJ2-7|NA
TGTGCCAGCAGTCACCCACAGGGGGCGAAGCGCGAGCAGTACTTC
CASSHPQGAKREQYF
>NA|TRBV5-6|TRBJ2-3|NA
TGTGCCAGCAGCTTCGGGGTGGGGAGCGGGAGCACAGATACGCAGTATTTT
CASSFGVGSGSTDTQYF
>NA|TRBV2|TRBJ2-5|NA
TGTGCCAGCACCACGGGACACGCGGAGACCCAGTACTTC
CASTTGHAETQYF
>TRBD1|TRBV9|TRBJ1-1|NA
TGTGCCAGCAGCCAGTCGCGGGACAGGGTGAACACTGAAGCTTTCTTT
CASSQSRDRVNTEAFF
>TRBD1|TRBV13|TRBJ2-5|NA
TGTGCCAGCAGCACTCCCCGGGACAGACAAGAGACCCAGTACTTC
CASSTPRDRQETQYF
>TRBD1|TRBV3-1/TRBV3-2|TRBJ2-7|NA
TGTGCCAGCAGCCTTCCGGGACAGGGGTACGAGCAGTACTTC
CASSLPGQGYEQYF
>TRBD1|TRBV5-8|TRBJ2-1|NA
TGTGCCAGCAGCCCTACAGGGGCCTACAATGAGCAGTTCTTC
CASSPTGAYNEQFF
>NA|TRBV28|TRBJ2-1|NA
TGTGCCAGCAGTTTGGGGGGGCCAAGCTCCTACAATGAGCAGTTCTTC
CASSLGGPSSYNEQFF
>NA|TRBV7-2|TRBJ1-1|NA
TGTGCCAGCAGCTCGAGCCCATTGAACACTGAAGCTTTCTTT
CASSSSPLNTEAFF
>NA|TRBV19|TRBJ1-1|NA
TGTGCCAGTATCTCAGGGGCGCAGGGGAACACTGAAGCTTTCTTT
CASISGAQGNTEAFF
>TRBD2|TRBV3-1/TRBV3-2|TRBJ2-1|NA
TGTGCCAGCAGCCTCACTCCTCCTAGCGGAGATCAGCAGTTCTTC
CASSLTPPSGDQQFF
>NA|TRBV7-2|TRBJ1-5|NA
TGTGCCAGCAGCTTGAGGTCAAGAGTTGATAGCAATCAGCCCCAGCATTTT
CASSLRSRVDSNQPQHF
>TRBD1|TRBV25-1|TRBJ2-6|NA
TGTGCCAGCAGTGAAACGGGACAGGGGTCCGGGGCCAACGTCCTGACTTTC
CASSETGQGSGANVLTF
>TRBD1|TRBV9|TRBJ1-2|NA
TGTGCCAGCAGCGTAGACCAGGGGGCCAACTATGGCTACACCTTC
CASSVDQGANYGYTF
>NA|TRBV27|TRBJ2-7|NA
TGTGCCAGCAGTGACCGCGGGCGGCACTACGAGCAGTACTTC
CASSDRGRHYEQYF
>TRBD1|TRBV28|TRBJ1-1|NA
TGTGCCAGCATAGCCGGGACAGGGAGCTCTGAAGCTTTCTTT
CASIAGTGSSEAFF
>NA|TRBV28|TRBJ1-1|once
TGTGCCAGCAGTTCCGGGATCCTGAACACTGAAGCTTTCTTT
CASSSGILNTEAFF
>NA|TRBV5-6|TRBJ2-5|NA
TGTGCCAGCAGCTTGGGGGGTAAGGGGTACCAAGAGACCCAGTACTTC
CASSLGGKGYQETQYF
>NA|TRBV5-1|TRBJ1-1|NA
TGCGCCAGCAGCTTGGAGATAGGGCGGGGTAGAGCTTTCTTT
CASSLEIGRGRAFF
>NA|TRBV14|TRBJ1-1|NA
TGTGCCAGCAGCAGGGGGATGAACACTGAAGCTTTCTTT
CASSRGMNTEAFF
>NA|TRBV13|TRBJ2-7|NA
TGTGCCAGCAGCTTAGGGGGGCCCAGCTACGAGCAGTACTTC
CASSLGGPSYEQYF
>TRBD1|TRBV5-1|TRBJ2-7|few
TGCGCCAGCAGCTTCGGGACAGGGTCGGACGAGCAGTACTTC
CASSFGTGSDEQYF
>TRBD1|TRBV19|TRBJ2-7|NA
TGTGCCAGTAGTATGACAGGGGTCGAGCAGTACTTC
CASSMTGVEQYF
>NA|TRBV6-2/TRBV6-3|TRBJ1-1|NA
TGTGCCAGCAGTGACAGGAGAAGACCGAACACTGAAGCTTTCTTT
CASSDRRRPNTEAFF
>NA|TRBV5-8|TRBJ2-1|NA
TGTGCCAGCAGCCGGGGCACTAGCTCTTACAATGAGCAGTTCTTC
CASSRGTSSYNEQFF
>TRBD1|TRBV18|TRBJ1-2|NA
TGTGCCAGCTCACCTTCGACAGGGCCTTTGGATGGCTACACCTTC
CASSPSTGPLDGYTF
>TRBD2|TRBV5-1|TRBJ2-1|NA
TGCGCCAGCAGCGGCGGGACTAGCGGGAAATCGGGCTACAATGAGCAGTTCTTC
CASSGGTSGKSGYNEQFF
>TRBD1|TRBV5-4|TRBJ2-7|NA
TGTGCCAGCAGCTTGAGGACAGGGGTGCGCGAGCAGTACTTC
CASSLRTGVREQYF
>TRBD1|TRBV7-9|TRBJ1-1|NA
TGTGCCAGCAGCGCCCAGGGGGCCACTGAAGCTTTCTTT
CASSAQGATEAFF
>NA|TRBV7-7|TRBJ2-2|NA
TGTGCCAGCAGCTTATCCAGGGCCCCGTCCCGGACCGGGGAGCTGTTTTTT
CASSLSRAPSRTGELFF
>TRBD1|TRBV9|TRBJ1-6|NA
TGTGCCAGCAGCGCCCCCGGGACAGGGGATCATTCACCCCTCCACTTT
CASSAPGTGDHSPLHF
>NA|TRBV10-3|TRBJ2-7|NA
TGTGCCATCAGGGACAGATCCTACGAGCAGTACTTC
CAIRDRSYEQYF
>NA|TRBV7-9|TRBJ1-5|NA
TGTGCCAGCAGCTTAGCGGCGGGCTCCAATCAGCCCCAGCATTTT
CASSLAAGSNQPQHF
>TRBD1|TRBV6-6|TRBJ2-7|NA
TGTGCCAGCAGTCCCACAGGGGAAGGATCCTACGAGCAGTACTTC
CASSPTGEGSYEQYF
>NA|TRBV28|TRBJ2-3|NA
TGTGCCAGCAGTTTATTCGGGAGCACAGATACGCAGTATTTT
CASSLFGSTDTQYF
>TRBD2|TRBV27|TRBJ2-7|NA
TGTGCCAGCAGCTCCCCTAGCGGGAGTTCCAACGAGCAGTACTTC
CASSSPSGSSNEQYF
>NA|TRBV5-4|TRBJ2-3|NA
TGTGCCAGCAGCTTGTCTGGCACAGATACGCAGTATTTT
CASSLSGTDTQYF
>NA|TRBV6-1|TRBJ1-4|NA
TGTGCCAGCAGTGATTCGGGTAGGGGTATTGAAAAACTGTTTTTT
CASSDSGRGIEKLFF
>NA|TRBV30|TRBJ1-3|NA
TGTGCCTGGAGACAGAGATCTGGAAACACCATATATTTT
CAWRQRSGNTIYF
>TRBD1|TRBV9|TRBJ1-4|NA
TGTGCCAGCAGCGTATTCCCGGACAGGAATGAAAAACTGTTTTTT
CASSVFPDRNEKLFF
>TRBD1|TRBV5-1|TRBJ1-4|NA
TGCGCCAGCAGCTTGGCAGGGGGAGCTAATGAAAAACTGTTTTTT
CASSLAGGANEKLFF